What follows describes a single T cell receptor (beta chain). Its antigen remains unknown. These data originate in a study of PD-L1 blockade in urothelial cancer. Germline V gene lookup returns CDR1 SEHNR and CDR2 FQNEAQ (reference sequence). This CDR3 is 13 amino acids long. The V end was cut by 0 bases, the J end by 15 bases, with 15 bases between. Measured with immunoSEQ multiplex PCR; TCRdb has only the in-frame clones, and not every one. The table has around 100,000 clones, over 75% seen once. Study-wide points: By 3 weeks, tumor-associated blood clones had expanded more in durable-benefit patients.

This TCR derives from a man aged 50 to 59 with urothelial cancer. The sample consisted of PBMCs, taken around atezolizumab (anti-PD-L1) treatment. The rearrangement uses TRBV7-9 and TRBJ1-3; D gene unclear. CDR3: CASSLALQSERYF. The CDR3 DNA is TGTGCCAGCAGCTTAGCGTTACAGTCGGAACGATATTTT. The full variable domain, rest sourced from reference TRBV7-9 and TRBJ1-3, is DTGVSQNPRHKITKRGQNVTFRCDPISEHNRLYWYRQTLGQGPEFLTYFQNEAQLEKSRLLSDRFSAERPKGSFSTLEIQRTEQGDSAMYLCASSLALQSERYFGEGSWLTVV.